This T cell receptor beta chain was identified in a study of radiotherapy plus CTLA-4 blockade in lung cancer. Study-wide background: Objective responses emerged in about 20% of patients, and around 29% attained disease control.

The study's findings and limits: Expansion of tumor-derived TCR clones was observed in blood after radiotherapy plus ipilimumab. The best prediction of response reportedly came from early blood T cell clone dynamics, with interferon-beta.

The protocol was immunoSEQ multiplex PCR, while the TCRdb copy is restricted to in-frame clones and leaves out a portion. The table lists more than 40,000 clones, 88% of them singletons, with around 7.6% in the top ten. Patients had chemo-refractory metastatic non-small-cell lung cancer and received focal radiation plus CTLA-4 blockade that used ipilimumab. To note about this clone: Its antigen is still unknown.

V shed 8 bases and J 2 bases; nucleotides not matched to a gene: 10. This CDR3 region has 15 residues. Germline assignment: CDR1 MNHNS and CDR2 SASEGT. The sequence derives from a human donor with non-small cell lung cancer whose response to radiotherapy plus ipilimumab could not be evaluated. Sequencing was performed on peripheral blood, taken from a patient treated with radiotherapy plus ipilimumab. The genes are TRBV6-1 and TRBJ2-7, with 9 bases identical to TRBD2. The CDR3 DNA reads as TGTGCCAGCTTTTTCGGGCGGGGGGGGGCCTACGAGCAGTACTTC. Protein sequence: CASFFGRGGAYEQYF.